This T cell receptor (beta chain) was retrieved from a study of cytomegalovirus exposure and HLA in healthy donors. The study sampled nominally healthy donors, though unrecorded immune exposures were likely. The PCR had 60 Vbeta and 13 Jbeta primers. In the original workflow: A later analysis counted approximately 88 million unique TCR beta chains, about 10 million shared. Some clones are missing from TCRdb's copy, which holds only in-frame ones; the method was immunoSEQ multiplex PCR. V, J and clone size reflect that table, while D and trimming were determined from the DNA. The repertoire holds about 120,000 clones, with more than 60% as singletons. Germline V CDR1 and CDR2: MGHDK, SYGVNS. V lost 4 bases and J lost 4, with 18 bases in between. The CDR3 extends over 16 amino acids. General study findings and limits: Across donors, most TCRs were seen rarely, yet some public ones were widespread.

This clone was seen once. Its antigen is unidentified. The receptor was derived from a middle-aged woman in good health and CMV-seropositive. The genes are TRBV25-1 and TRBJ2-3, with D perhaps TRBD2 (5 bases). Material for sequencing was PBMCs. CDR3 DNA: TGTGCCAGCAGTGCTCGCGAGGGCAGTGTTGCAGATACGCAGTATTTT. This translates into CASSAREGSVADTQYF.